This T cell receptor (beta chain) was retrieved from a study of blood T cells in healthy people across ages. Whole-study context: Every two T cells gave about one barcoded beta molecule via template switching.

A word on this clonotype: The antigen is unknown.

This CDR3 comprises 15 residues. CDR1 and CDR2 from the germline V gene are SGHRS and YFSETQ. The V and J ends lost 0 bases and 6 bases respectively, with 14 bases between them. No fewer than 7 million PBMCs went into each sample. General observations from the study: Higher diversity, along with more naive CD4+ cells, distinguished long-lived donors from aged donors. Strong correlation was found linking TCR beta diversity to naive T cell percentage.

Using a J-beta primer mix together with a sample-barcoded 5' primer, a second PCR was run for roughly 6 to 12 cycles. One entry per CDR3 protein results from TCRdb running MiXCR on the 5' RACE reads. The repertoire includes 920,000 or so distinct CDR3 sequences, around 45% of them detected once, and 15% to 20% sits in the top ten. The source of this sequence is a woman aged 60-75 years in good health. The material sequenced was blood. V is TRBV5-1 and J is TRBJ2-3; no clear D gene. In nucleotides, the CDR3 is TGCGCCAGCAGCTTGGTTCCCGACAAGGCGGATACGCAGTATTTT. Residues: CASSLVPDKADTQYF. The entire variable domain, with the rest obtained from reference TRBV5-1 and TRBJ2-3, is as follows: KAGVTQTPRYLIKTRGQQVTLSCSPISGHRSVSWYQQTPGQGLQFLFEYFSETQRNKGNFPGRFSGRQFSNSRSEMNVSTLELGDSALYLCASSLVPDKADTQYFGPGTRLTVL.